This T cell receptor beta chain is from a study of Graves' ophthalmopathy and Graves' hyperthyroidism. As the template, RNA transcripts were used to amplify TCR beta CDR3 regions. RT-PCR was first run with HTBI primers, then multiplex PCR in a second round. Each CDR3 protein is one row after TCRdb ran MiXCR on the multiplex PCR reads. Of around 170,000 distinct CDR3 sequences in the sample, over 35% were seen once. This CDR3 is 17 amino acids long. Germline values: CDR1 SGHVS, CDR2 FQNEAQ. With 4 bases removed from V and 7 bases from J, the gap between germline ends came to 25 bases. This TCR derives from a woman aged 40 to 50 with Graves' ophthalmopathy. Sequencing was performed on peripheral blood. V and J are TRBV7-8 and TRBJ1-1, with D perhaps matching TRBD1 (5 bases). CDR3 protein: CASSSHRDPNRAIEAFF. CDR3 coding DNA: TGTGCCAGCAGCTCCCACCGGGACCCCAATCGGGCCATTGAAGCTTTCTTT.